The 2 T cell receptor beta chains below were found in one sample sequenced in a study of blood T cell repertoires in COVID-19. TCRdb's table, derived via immunoSEQ multiplex PCR, lists solely in-frame clones and lacks some. The sample gives 90,000 to 140,000 clones, about 85% of which show up once; around 4.1% is in the top ten. Sequencing was carried out using peripheral blood. The receptors derive from a man aged 50 to 60 with acute or convalescent COVID-19.

The chain has TRBV28 and TRBJ1-4; 8 positions match TRBD1. CDR3 length equals 14 residues. Looked up from germline, CDR1 is MDHEN and CDR2 is SYDVKM. The V and J ends lost 5 bases and 8 bases, in that order; junction bases with no gene match: 7. The CDR3 bases are TGTGCCAGCAGTCCCTGGGACAGGATCGAAAAACTGTTTTTT. It specifies CASSPWDRIEKLFF.

The V gene is TRBV5-1, the J gene TRBJ2-1, with D tentatively TRBD2 (5 bases). CDR1 and CDR2 (germline): SGHRS, YFSETQ. V was shortened by 1 base and J by 8 bases, with 13 bases between the two germline ends. CDR3 length equals 14 residues. The CDR3 here is CASSLFRGIDEQFF. The CDR3 DNA is TGCGCCAGCAGCTTGTTTAGAGGGATCGATGAGCAGTTCTTC.